The clone carrying this T cell receptor beta chain turned up a few times. What it recognizes is unknown. This clone may be a read error of a much larger clone one base away. With the library built for alpha chains, this beta chain is off target and its frequency is not meaningful. The CDR3 spans 15 residues. The germline CDR1 and CDR2 sequences are SQVTM and ANQGSEA. The J segment lost 4 bases and the V segment lost 5 bases, leaving 12 bases of the junction unmatched. TCRdb ran MiXCR on the 5' RACE reads and lists one entry per CDR3 protein. Found here are 4,500 to 6,500 distinct CDR3 sequences, about 7% of them singletons; the top ten hold just over 35%. The record originates from a study of spatial heterogeneity in lung cancer. As for time point: sample taken at primary tumor resection. The authors sequenced whole RNA from tumor, nontumor lung or frozen PBMC without sorting. General study results and limits: Tumor mutation counts were tracked by expanded intratumoral alpha and beta TCR counts. Tracking of ubiquitous and regional nonsynonymous mutations by counts of ubiquitous and regional expanded TCRs, respectively, was seen.

The genes are TRBV29-1 and TRBJ2-3; 7 bases line up with TRBD2. The sequence came from a female donor with early-stage non-small cell lung cancer. The specimen comprised lung tumor tissue, sampled at surgery. The CDR3 bases are TGCAGCGTTCCTTGGTGGGAGGGCCATGCAGATACGCAGTATTTT. Translated, it gives CSVPWWEGHADTQYF.